This T cell receptor beta chain was retrieved from a study of cytomegalovirus exposure and HLA in healthy donors. The PCR made use of 60 Vbeta and 13 Jbeta primers. The method was immunoSEQ multiplex PCR; TCRdb's version includes in-frame clones alone and lacks a portion of them. The sample lists approximately 110,000 clones; about 85% were seen once. This clone has more than one count but fewer than ten. Germline-derived CDR1 and CDR2 are SGHDT and YYEEEE. Trimming pared 4 bases from V and 6 bases from J, leaving 10 bases between. The CDR3 sequence is 13 residues long. The chain has TRBV5-6 and TRBJ2-2, with a possible D match to TRBD2 (5 bases). Material: PBMCs. The source is a man aged 50 to 60 in good health and CMV-seronegative. The CDR3 loop is CASSQDFSGELFF. In DNA, the CDR3 is TGTGCCAGCAGCCAGGACTTCTCCGGGGAGCTGTTTTTT. The variable domain in full, completed from reference TRBV5-6 and TRBJ2-2, reads DAGVTQSPTHLIKTRGQQVTLRCSPKSGHDTVSWYQQALGQGPQFIFQYYEEEERQRGNFPDRFSGHQFPNYSSELNVNALLLGDSALYLCASSQDFSGELFFGEGSRLTVL.